The table lists the clone carrying this T cell receptor beta chain with a count of one. V lost 6 bases, J lost 3 bases, and 14 bases lay in between. CDR3 length: 14 residues. Per germline, CDR1 SGHVS and CDR2 FNYEAQ. After constant-region reverse-primer amplification, full-length variable regions underwent semi-nested PCR with Nested Universal Primer A. MiXCR was run by TCRdb on the 5' RACE reads, yielding one entry per CDR3 protein. Of approximately 41,000 distinct CDR3 sequences in the sample, just under 30% were seen once. This chain connects TRBV7-6 to TRBJ2-5; D might be TRBD1 (6 bases). The receptor's source is a female donor with breast cancer. The source material was memory CD4+ T cells sorted from a lymph node. This sample's subset: memory CD4+ T cells, CD4+CD45RO+CD25-. CDR3 region: CASRSNYREETQYF. The CDR3 DNA reads TGTGCCAGCAGATCCAACTACAGGGAAGAGACCCAGTACTTC.